This T cell receptor (beta chain) stems from a study of glioma-infiltrating T cells. Study-level points and caveats: Very few CDR3 sequences were shared between tissue and blood. Above-expected tissue-blood divergence occurred in all gliomas, most in low-grade ones.

Germline assignment: CDR1 MDHEN and CDR2 SYDVKM. The CDR3 has 14 residues. V lost 6 bases and J lost 4; bases outside the gene matches: 7. The iRepertoire nested amplicon-rescue multiplex PCR amplified TCR alpha and beta CDR3s from RNA. A single record per CDR3 protein comes from TCRdb applying MiXCR to the multiplex PCR reads. The repertoire includes around 120,000 distinct CDR3 sequences, approximately 24% of them detected once, and around 28% sits in the top ten. This clonotype appeared many times. Its antigen is not identified. This TCR derives from a human donor with low-grade glioma or glioblastoma, undergoing nonglioma brain surgery, or in good health (not recorded which). The sequencing sample was made of glioma tissue, nonneoplastic brain tissue, or PBMCs (not recorded which). The chain links TRBV28 to TRBJ1-1, with 8 bases lining up with TRBD1. CDR3 protein: CASRWTGWTTEAFF. CDR3 coding DNA: TGTGCCAGCAGGTGGACAGGGTGGACCACTGAAGCTTTCTTT. The full variable domain, with the rest looked up from reference TRBV28 and TRBJ1-1, is DVKVTQSSRYLVKRTGEKVFLECVQDMDHENMFWYRQDPGLGLRLIYFSYDVKMKEKGDIPEGYSVSREKKERFSLILESASTNQTSMYLCASRWTGWTTEAFFGQGTRLTVV.